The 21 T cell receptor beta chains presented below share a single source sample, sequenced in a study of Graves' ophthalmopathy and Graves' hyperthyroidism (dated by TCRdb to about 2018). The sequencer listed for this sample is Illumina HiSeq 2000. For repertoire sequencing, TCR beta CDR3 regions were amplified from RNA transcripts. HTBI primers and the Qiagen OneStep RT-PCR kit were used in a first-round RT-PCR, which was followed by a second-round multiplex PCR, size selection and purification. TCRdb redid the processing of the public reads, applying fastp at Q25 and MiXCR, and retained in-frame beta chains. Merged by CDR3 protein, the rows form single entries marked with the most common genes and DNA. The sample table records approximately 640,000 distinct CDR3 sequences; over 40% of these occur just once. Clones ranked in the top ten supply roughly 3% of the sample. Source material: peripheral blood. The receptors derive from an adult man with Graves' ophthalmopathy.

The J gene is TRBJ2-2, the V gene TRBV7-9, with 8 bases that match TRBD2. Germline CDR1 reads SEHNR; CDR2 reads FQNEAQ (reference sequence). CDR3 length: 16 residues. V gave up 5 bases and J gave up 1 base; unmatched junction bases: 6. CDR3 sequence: CASSIPGLENTGELFF. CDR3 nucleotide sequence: TGTGCCAGCAGCATCCCGGGACTAGAGAACACCGGGGAGCTGTTTTTT.

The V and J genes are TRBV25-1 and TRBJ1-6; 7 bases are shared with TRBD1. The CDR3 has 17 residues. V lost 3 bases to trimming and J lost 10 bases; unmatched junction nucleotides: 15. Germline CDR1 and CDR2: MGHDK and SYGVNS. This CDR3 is CASSDSIQGTAGSPLHF. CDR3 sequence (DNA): TGTGCCAGCAGTGACTCGATACAGGGGACAGCGGGATCACCCCTCCACTTT.

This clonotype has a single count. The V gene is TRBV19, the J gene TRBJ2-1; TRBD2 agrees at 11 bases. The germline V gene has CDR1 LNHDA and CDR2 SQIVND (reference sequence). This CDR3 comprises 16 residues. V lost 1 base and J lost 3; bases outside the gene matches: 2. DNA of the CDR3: TGTGCCAGTAGTATAGGACTAGCGGGGCTCTACAATGAGCAGTTCTTC. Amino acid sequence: CASSIGLAGLYNEQFF.

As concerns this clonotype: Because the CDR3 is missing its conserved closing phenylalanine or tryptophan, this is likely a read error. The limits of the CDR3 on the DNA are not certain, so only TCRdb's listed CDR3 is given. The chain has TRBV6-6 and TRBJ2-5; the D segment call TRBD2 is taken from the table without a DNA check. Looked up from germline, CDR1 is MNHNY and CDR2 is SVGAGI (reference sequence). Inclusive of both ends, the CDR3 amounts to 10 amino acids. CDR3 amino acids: CASSYRLLTS.

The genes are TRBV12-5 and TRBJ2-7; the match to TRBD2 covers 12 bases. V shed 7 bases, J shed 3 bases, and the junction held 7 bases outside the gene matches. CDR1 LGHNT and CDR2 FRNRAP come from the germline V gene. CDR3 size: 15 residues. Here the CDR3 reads CASVPSGRGGYEQYF. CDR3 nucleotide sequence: TGTGCTAGTGTTCCTAGCGGGAGGGGGGGCTACGAGCAGTACTTC. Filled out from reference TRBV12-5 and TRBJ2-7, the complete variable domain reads DARVTQTPRHKVTEMGQEVTMRCQPILGHNTVFWYRQTMMQGLELLAYFRNRAPLDDSGMPKDRFSAEMPDATLATLKIQPSEPRDSAVYFCASVPSGRGGYEQYFGPGTRLTVT.

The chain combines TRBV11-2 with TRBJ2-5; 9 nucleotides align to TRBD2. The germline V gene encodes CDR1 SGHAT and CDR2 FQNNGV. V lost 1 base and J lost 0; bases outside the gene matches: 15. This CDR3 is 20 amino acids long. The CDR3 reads CASSLGEARGGRAYQETQYF. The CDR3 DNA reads TGTGCCAGCAGCTTAGGGGAAGCGCGGGGGGGCCGGGCCTACCAAGAGACCCAGTACTTC. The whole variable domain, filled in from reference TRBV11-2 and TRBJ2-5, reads EAGVAQSPRYKIIEKRQSVAFWCNPISGHATLYWYQQILGQGPKLLIQFQNNGVVDDSQLPKDRFSAERLKGVDSTLKIQPAKLEDSAVYLCASSLGEARGGRAYQETQYFGPGTRLLVL.

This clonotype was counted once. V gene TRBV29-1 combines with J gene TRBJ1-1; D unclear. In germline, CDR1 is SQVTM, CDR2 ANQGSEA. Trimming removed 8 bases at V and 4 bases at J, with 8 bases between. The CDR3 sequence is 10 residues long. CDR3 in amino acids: CSSTVTEAFF. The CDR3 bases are TGCAGCTCTACGGTCACTGAAGCTTTCTTT.

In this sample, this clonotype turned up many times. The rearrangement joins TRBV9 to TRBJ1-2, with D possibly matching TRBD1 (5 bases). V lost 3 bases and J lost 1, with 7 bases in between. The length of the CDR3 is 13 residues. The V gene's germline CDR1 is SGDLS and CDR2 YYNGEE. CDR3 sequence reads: CASSGGDNYGYTF. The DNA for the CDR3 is TGTGCCAGCAGCGGAGGGGATAACTATGGCTACACCTTC.

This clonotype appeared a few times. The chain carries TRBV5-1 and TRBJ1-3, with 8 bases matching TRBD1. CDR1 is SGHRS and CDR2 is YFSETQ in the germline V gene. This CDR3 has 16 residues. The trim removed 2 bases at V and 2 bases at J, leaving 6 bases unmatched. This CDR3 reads CASSFGTGGAGNTIYF. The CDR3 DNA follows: TGCGCCAGCAGCTTCGGCACAGGGGGAGCTGGAAACACCATATATTTT.

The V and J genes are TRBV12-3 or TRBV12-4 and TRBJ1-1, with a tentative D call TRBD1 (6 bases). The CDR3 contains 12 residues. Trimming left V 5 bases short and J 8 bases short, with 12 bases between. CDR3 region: CASSQGQPEAFF. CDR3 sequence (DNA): TGTGCCAGCAGTCAAGGACAGCCAGAAGCTTTCTTT.

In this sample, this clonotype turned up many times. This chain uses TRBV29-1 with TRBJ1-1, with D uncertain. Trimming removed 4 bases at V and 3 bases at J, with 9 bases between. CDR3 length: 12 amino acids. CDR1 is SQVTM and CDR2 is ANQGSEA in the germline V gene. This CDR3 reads CSVGVSDTEAFF. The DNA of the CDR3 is TGCAGCGTTGGTGTGTCGGACACTGAAGCTTTCTTT.

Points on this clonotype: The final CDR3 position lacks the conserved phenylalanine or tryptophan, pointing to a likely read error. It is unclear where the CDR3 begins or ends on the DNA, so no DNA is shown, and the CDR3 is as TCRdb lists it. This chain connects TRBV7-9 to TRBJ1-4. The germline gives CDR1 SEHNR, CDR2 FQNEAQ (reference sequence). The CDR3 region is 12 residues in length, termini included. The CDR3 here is CASSLARGVRAP.

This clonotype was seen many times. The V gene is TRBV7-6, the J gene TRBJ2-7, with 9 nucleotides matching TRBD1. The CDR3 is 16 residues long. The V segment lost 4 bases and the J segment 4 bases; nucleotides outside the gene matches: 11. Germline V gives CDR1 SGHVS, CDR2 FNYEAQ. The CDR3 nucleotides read TGTGCCAGCAGCTCCCCTTCGGGGACAGGGAATTACGAGCAGTACTTC. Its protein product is CASSSPSGTGNYEQYF.

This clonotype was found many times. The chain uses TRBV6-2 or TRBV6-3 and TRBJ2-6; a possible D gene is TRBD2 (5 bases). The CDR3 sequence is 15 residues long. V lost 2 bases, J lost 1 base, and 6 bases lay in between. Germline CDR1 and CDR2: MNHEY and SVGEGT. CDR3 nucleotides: TGTGCCAGCAGTTACGAGGGATCTGGGGCCAACGTCCTGACTTTC. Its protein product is CASSYEGSGANVLTF.

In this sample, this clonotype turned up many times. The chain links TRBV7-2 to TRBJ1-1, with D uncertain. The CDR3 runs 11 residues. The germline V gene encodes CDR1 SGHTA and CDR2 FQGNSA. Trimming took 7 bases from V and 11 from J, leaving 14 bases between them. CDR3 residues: CASTGPLEAFF. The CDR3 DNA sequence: TGTGCCAGCACCGGACCCCTCGAGGCTTTCTTT. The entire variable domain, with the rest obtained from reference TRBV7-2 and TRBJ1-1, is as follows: GAGVSQSPSNKVTEKGKDVELRCDPISGHTALYWYRQSLGQGLEFLIYFQGNSAPDKSGLPSDRFSAERTGGSVSTLTIQRTQQEDSAVYLCASTGPLEAFFGQGTRLTVV.

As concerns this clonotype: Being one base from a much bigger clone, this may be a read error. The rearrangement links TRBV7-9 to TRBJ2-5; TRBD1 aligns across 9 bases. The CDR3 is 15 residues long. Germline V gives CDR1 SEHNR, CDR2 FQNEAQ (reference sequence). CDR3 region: CASSLGQGTQETRYF. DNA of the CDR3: TGTGCCAGCAGCTTGGGACAGGGAACGCAAGAGACCCGGTACTTC. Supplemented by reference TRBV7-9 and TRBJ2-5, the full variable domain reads DTGVSQNPRHKITKRGQNVTFRCDPISEHNRLYWYRQTLGQGPEFLTYFQNEAQLEKSRLLSDRFSAERPKGSFSTLEIQRTEQGDSAMYLCASSLGQGTQETRYFGPGTRLLVL.

The chain's CDR3 is CSSPTGDMNTEAFF. The CDR3 bases are TGCAGCTCACCTACGGGGGATATGAACACTGAAGCTTTCTTT. The chain uses TRBV29-1 and TRBJ1-1; possibly TRBD1 for D (5 bases). Looked up from germline, CDR1 is SQVTM and CDR2 is ANQGSEA. V lost 8 bases and J 0 bases, leaving 16 bases between the germline ends. This CDR3 region has 14 residues. Full variable domain (missing parts from reference TRBV29-1 and TRBJ1-1): SAVISQKPSRDICQRGTSLTIQCQVDSQVTMMFWYRQQPGQSLTLIATANQGSEATYESGFVIDKFPISRPNLTFSTLTVSNMSPEDSSIYLCSSPTGDMNTEAFFGQGTRLTVV.

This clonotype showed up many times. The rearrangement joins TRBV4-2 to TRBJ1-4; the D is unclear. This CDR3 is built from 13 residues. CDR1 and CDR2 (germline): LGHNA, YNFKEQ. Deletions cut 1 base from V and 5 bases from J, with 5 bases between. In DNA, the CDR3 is TGTGCCAGCAGCCAAGGGTGGAATGAAAAACTGTTTTTT. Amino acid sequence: CASSQGWNEKLFF.

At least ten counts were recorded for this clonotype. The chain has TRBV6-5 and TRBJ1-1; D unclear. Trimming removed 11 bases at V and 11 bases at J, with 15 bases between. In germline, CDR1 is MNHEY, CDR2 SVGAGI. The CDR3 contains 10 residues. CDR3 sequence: CAAIRGKAFF. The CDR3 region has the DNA TGTGCCGCCATACGCGGAAAGGCTTTCTTT.

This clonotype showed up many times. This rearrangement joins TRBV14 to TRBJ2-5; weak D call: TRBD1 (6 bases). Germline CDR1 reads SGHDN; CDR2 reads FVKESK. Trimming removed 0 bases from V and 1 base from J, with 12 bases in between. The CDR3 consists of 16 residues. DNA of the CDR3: TGTGCCAGCAGCCAAGATTGGGCAGGGGTCCAAGAGACCCAGTACTTC. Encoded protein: CASSQDWAGVQETQYF.

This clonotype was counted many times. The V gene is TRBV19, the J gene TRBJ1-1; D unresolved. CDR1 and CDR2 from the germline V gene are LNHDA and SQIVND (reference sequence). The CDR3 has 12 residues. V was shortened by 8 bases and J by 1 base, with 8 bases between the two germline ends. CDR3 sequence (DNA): TGTGCCAGTGTTTTTTCGAACACTGAAGCTTTCTTT. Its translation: CASVFSNTEAFF.